This TCR beta chain is drawn from a study of blood T cell repertoires in COVID-19. Study as a whole: The United States, Italy and Spain supplied acute and convalescent COVID-19 samples.

The study recruited people aged about 18 to 89 years across roughly 25 US areas. In the authors' methods: Amplification of reference gene primers was used by the study to estimate nucleated cell counts. Clones were sequenced by immunoSEQ multiplex PCR, and TCRdb holds only the in-frame ones, with some missing. The V and J calls and the clone size are those of that table, but D and trimming were determined from the DNA. This table holds some 200,000 clones, 83% found once. The V and J ends lost 6 bases and 10 bases, in that order; junction bases with no gene match: 10. The CDR3 has 15 amino acids. Germline V lookup: CDR1 SGHAT, CDR2 FQNNGV.

V usage is TRBV11-2 and J usage is TRBJ1-6; 9 positions match TRBD1. The sequence was collected from a woman between 45 and 65 years old who had been exposed to COVID-19. Input material: PBMCs or T cells enriched from blood (not recorded which). CDR3 coding DNA: TGTGCCAGCAGATCTACAGGGGGCCTGATGTCACCCCTCCACTTT. This codes for CASRSTGGLMSPLHF.